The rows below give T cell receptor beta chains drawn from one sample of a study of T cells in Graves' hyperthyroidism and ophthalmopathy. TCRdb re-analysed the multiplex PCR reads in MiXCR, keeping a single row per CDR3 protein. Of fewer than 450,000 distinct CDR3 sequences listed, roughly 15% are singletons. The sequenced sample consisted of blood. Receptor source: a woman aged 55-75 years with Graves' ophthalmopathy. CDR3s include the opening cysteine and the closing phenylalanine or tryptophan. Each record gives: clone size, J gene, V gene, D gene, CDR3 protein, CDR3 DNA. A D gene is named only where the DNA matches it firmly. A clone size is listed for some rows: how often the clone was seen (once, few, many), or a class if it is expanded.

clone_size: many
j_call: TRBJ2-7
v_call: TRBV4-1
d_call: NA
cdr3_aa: CASSQDGQRGSYEQYF
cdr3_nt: TGCGCCAGCAGCCAAGATGGACAGCGGGGCTCCTACGAGCAGTACTTC

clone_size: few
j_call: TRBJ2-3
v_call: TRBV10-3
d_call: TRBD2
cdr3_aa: CAISEFAGETDTQYF
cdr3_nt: TGTGCCATCAGTGAGTTTGCGGGAGAGACAGATACGCAGTATTTT

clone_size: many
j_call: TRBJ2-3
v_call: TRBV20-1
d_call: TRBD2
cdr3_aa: CSARDRTRGTDTQYF
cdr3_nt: TGCAGTGCTAGAGATAGGACTAGGGGCACAGATACGCAGTATTTT

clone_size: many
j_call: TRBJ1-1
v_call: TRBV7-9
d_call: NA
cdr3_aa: CASSVSTEAFF
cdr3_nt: TGTGCCAGCAGCGTATCAACTGAAGCTTTCTTT

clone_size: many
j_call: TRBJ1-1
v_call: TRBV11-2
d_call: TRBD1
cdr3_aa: CASSYPISRRGRPDNTEAFF
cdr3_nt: TGTGCCAGCAGCTACCCAATCTCGCGCAGGGGGCGGCCTGATAACACTGAAGCTTTCTTT

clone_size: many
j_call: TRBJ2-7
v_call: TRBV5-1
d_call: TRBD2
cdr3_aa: CASSLVAGTAYEQYF
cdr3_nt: TGCGCCAGCAGCTTGGTAGCGGGAACCGCCTACGAGCAGTACTTC

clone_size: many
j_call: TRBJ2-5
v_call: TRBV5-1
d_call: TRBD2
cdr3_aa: CASSLPSGRGETQYF
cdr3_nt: TGCGCCAGCAGCTTGCCTAGCGGGAGAGGGGAGACCCAGTACTTC

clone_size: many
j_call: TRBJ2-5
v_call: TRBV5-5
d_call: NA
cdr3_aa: CASSLVKGTVETQYF
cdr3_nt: TGTGCCAGCAGCTTGGTCAAGGGCACCGTAGAGACCCAGTACTTC

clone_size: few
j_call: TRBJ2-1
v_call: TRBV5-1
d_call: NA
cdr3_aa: CASSLGVRGYNEQFF
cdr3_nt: TGCGCCAGCAGCTTGGGGGTACGTGGGTACAATGAGCAGTTCTTC

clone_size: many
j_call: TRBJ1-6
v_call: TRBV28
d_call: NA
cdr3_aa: CASSLSGWNSPLHF
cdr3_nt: TGTGCCAGCAGTTTATCAGGGTGGAATTCACCCCTCCACTTT

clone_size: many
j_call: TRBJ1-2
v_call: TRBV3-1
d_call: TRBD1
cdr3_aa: CASSQGPGQGAPGYTF
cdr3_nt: TGTGCCAGCAGCCAAGGCCCGGGACAGGGGGCGCCCGGCTACACCTTC

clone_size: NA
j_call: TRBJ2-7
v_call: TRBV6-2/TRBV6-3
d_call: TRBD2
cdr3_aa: CASSLLGLAVQQYF
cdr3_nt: TGTGCCAGCAGTCTCTTGGGACTAGCGGTCCAGCAGTACTTC

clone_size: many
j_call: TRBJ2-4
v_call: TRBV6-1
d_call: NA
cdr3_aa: CASSDRALRGVNIQYF
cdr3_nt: TGTGCCAGCAGTGACAGGGCCCTAAGGGGGGTGAACATTCAGTACTTC

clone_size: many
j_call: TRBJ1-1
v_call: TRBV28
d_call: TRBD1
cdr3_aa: CASRIPGQGFFEAFF
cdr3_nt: TGTGCCAGCAGAATTCCGGGACAGGGATTTTTTGAAGCTTTCTTT

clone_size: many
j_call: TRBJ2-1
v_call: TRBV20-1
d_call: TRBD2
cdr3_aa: CSASRGLDHDEQFF
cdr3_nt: TGCAGTGCTAGTAGGGGACTAGATCATGATGAGCAGTTCTTC

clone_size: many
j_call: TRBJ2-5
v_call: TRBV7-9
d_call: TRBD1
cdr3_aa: CASSRTGFRETQYF
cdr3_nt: TGTGCCAGCAGCCGGACAGGGTTTAGAGAGACCCAGTACTTC

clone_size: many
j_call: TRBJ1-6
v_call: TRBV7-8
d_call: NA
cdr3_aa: CASSLGGTLNSPLHF
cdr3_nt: TGTGCCAGCAGCCTAGGGGGGACGCTAAATTCACCCCTCCACTTT

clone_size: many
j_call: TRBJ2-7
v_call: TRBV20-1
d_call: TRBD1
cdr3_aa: CSGRQGGLEQYF
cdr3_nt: TGCAGCGGAAGACAGGGGGGCTTGGAGCAGTACTTC

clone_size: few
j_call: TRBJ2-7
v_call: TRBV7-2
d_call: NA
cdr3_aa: CASSLDRGQYEQYF
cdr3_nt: TGTGCCAGCAGCCTCGACCGGGGACAATACGAGCAGTACTTC

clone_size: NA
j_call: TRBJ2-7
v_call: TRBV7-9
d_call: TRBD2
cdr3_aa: CASSLLAGAEQYF
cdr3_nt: TGTGCCAGCAGCCTCCTAGCGGGAGCCGAGCAGTACTTC

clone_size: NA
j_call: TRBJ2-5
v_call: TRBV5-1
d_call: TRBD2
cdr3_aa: CASRRLAGGGETQYF
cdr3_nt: TGCGCCAGCCGCAGACTAGCGGGAGGCGGAGAGACCCAGTACTTC

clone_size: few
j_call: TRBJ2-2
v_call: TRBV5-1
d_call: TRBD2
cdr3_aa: CASSSGLAGGVELFF
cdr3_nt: TGCGCCAGCAGCTCGGGACTAGCGGGAGGAGTCGAGCTGTTTTTT

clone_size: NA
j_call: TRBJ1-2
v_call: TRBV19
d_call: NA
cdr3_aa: CASSFTASGLNYGYTF
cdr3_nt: TGTGCCAGTAGTTTCACAGCCTCAGGCCTTAACTATGGCTACACCTTC

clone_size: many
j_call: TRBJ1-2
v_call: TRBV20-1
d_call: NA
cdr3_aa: CAEGGRYGYTF
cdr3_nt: TGCGCGGAGGGAGGAAGGTATGGCTACACCTTC

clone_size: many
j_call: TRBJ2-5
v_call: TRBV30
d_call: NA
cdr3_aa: CAWSPGWKSGTQYF
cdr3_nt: TGTGCCTGGAGTCCAGGTTGGAAGTCGGGGACCCAGTACTTC

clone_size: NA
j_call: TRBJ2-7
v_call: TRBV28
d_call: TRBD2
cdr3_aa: CASGTSAEIPYEQYF
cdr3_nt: TGTGCCAGCGGCACTAGCGCGGAGATCCCCTACGAGCAGTACTTC

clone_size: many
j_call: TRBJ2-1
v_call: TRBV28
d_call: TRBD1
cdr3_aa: CASGHRGRVNEQFF
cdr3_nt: TGTGCCAGCGGGCACAGGGGGCGCGTCAATGAGCAGTTCTTC

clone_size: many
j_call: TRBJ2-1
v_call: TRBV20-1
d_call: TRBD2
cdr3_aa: CSAHNLAGDYNEQFF
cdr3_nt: TGCAGTGCTCACAACCTAGCGGGAGACTACAATGAGCAGTTCTTC

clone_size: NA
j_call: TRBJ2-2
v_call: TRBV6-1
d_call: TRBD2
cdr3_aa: CASRAGITGELFF
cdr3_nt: TGTGCCAGCAGAGCGGGAATCACCGGGGAGCTGTTTTTT

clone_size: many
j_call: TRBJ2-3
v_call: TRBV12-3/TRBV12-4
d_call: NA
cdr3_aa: CASSLSEGGVTDTQYF
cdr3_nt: TGTGCCAGCAGTTTGTCCGAGGGAGGCGTGACAGATACGCAGTATTTT

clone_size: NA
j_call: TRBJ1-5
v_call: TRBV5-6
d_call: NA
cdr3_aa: CASSLGSGGNQPQHF
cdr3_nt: TGTGCCAGCAGCTTGGGGTCAGGGGGCAATCAGCCCCAGCATTTT

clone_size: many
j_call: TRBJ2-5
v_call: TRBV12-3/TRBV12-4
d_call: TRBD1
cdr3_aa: CASSFLALTGGKETQYF
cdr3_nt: TGTGCCAGCAGTTTTCTCGCGCTGACAGGGGGAAAAGAGACCCAGTACTTC

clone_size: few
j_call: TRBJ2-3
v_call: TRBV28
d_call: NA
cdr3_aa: CASSHRDSRTDTQYF
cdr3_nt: TGTGCCAGCAGTCACCGGGACTCTCGCACAGATACGCAGTATTTT

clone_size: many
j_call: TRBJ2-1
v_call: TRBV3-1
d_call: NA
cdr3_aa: CASSHRGRYNEQFF
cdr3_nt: TGTGCCAGCAGCCACAGGGGACGATACAATGAGCAGTTCTTC

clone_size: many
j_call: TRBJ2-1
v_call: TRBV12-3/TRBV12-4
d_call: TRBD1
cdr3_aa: CASRVRDRAYNEQFF
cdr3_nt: TGTGCCAGCAGGGTCCGGGACAGGGCCTACAATGAGCAGTTCTTC

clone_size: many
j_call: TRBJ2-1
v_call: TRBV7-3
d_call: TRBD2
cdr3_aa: CASTQLAGDRNEQFF
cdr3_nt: TGTGCCAGCACCCAACTAGCGGGAGATCGTAATGAGCAGTTCTTC

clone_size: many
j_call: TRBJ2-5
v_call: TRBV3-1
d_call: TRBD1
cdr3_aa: CASSQTDRGLQETQYF
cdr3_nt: TGTGCCAGCAGCCAAACCGACAGGGGGCTCCAAGAGACCCAGTACTTC

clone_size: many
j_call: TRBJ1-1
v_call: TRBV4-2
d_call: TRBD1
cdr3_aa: CASSQPGTGDTEAFF
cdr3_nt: TGTGCCAGCAGCCAACCCGGGACAGGGGACACTGAAGCTTTCTTT

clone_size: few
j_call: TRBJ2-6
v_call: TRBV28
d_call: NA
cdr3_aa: CASSFRSGAGANVLTF
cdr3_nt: TGTGCCAGCAGTTTTAGATCAGGGGCTGGGGCCAACGTCCTGACTTTC

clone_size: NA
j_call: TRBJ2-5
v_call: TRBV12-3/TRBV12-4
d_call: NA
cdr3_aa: CASSARWQETQYF
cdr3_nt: TGTGCCAGCAGTGCTCGGTGGCAAGAGACCCAGTACTTC

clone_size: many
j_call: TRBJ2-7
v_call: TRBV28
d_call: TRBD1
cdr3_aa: CASSLSGQGPYEQYF
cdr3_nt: TGTGCCAGCAGTTTATCGGGACAGGGACCTTACGAGCAGTACTTC

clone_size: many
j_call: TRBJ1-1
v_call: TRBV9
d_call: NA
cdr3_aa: CASSFGLDTEAFF
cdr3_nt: TGTGCCAGCAGCTTCGGGTTGGACACTGAAGCTTTCTTT

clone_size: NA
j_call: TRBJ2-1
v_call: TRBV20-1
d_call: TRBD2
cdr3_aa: CSARDWTSGSNEQFF
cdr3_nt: TGCAGTGCTAGAGATTGGACTAGCGGGAGTAATGAGCAGTTCTTC

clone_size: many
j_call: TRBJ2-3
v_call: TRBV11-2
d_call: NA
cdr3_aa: CASSPLSRTDTQYF
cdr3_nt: TGTGCCAGCAGCCCCCTCTCGAGGACGGATACGCAGTATTTT

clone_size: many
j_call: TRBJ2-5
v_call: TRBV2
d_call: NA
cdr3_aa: CASSASRNQETQYF
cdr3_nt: TGTGCCAGCAGTGCAAGTCGAAACCAAGAGACCCAGTACTTC

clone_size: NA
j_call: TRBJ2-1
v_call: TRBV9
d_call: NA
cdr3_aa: CASSVSQNTRGYYNEQFF
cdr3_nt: TGTGCCAGCAGCGTAAGCCAGAATACACGAGGGTATTACAATGAGCAGTTCTTC

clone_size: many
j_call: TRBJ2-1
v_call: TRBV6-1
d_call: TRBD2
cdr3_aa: CASSGNLAGGVFGDEQFF
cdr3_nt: TGTGCCAGCAGTGGTAATCTAGCGGGAGGGGTGTTTGGGGATGAGCAGTTCTTC

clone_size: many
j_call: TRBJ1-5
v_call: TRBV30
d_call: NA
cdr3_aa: CAWSVPNRGNQPQHF
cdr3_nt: TGTGCCTGGAGTGTTCCCAACCGAGGCAATCAGCCCCAGCATTTT